This T cell receptor beta chain was identified in a study of blood T cells in healthy people across ages. The study, taken as a whole, reports: Getting older went along with TCR beta diversity per million T cells dropping roughly linearly. Naive T cell percentage by flow cytometry tracked strongly with beta diversity.

PCR was performed a second time for about 7 to 11 cycles using a sample-barcoded 5' primer and a J-beta primer mix. In TCRdb, the 5' RACE reads were re-called with MiXCR into one record per CDR3 protein. In the table there are about 930,000 distinct CDR3 sequences, about 28% of which are singletons. Germline V gene data show CDR1 as SNHLY and CDR2 as FYNNEI. Trimming at V came to 7 bases and at J to 6 bases, leaving 4 bases not matched to a gene. The CDR3 length is 12 residues. With respect to this clonotype: What it binds is unknown.

The same specimen was also included in a second study, on T cells of mothers and their children.

This chain connects TRBV2 to TRBJ1-2; TRBD1 matches at 8 bases. The origin of this receptor is a woman in her 40s in good health. Sequencing was done on a sample of blood. CDR3 amino acids: CASKQGVDGYTF. The CDR3, as DNA: TGTGCCAGCAAACAGGGGGTGGATGGCTACACCTTC.